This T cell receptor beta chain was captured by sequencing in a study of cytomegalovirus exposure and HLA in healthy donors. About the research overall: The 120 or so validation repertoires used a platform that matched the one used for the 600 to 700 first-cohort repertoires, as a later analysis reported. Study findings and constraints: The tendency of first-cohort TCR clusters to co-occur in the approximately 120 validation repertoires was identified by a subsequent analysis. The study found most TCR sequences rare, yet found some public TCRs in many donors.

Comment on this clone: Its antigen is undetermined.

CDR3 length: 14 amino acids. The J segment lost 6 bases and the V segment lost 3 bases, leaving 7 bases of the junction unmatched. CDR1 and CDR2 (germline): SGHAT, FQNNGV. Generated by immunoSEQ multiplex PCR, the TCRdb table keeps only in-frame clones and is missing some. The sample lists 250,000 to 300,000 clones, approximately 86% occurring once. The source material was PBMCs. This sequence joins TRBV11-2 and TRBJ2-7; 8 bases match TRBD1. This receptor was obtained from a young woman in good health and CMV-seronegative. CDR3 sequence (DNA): TGTGCCAGCAGCTTCGTCCGGGACAGGCGCGAGCAGTACTTC. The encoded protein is CASSFVRDRREQYF.